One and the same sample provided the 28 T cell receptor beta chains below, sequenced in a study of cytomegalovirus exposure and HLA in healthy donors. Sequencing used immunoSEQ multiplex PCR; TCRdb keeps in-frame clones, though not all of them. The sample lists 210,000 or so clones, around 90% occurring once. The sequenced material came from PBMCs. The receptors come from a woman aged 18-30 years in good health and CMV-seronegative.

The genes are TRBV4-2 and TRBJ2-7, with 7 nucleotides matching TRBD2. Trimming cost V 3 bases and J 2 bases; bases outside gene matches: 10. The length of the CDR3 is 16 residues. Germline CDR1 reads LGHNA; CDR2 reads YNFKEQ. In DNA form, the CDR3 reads TGTGCCAGCAGCCAGGTCGACCGGGACTATCCCTACGAGCAGTACTTC. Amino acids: CASSQVDRDYPYEQYF.

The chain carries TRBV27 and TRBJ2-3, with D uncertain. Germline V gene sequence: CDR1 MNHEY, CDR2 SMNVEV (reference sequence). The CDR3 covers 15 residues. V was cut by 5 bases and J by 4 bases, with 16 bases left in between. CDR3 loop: CASSTSTGYPDTQYF. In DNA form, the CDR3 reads TGTGCCAGCAGTACCTCAACCGGGTACCCAGATACGCAGTATTTT.

In nucleotides, the CDR3 is TGTGCCAGCAGCCCACTACTAGCGAACACCGGGGAGCTGTTTTTT. Amino acids: CASSPLLANTGELFF. The chain has TRBV7-6 and TRBJ2-2, with TRBD2 as a possible D gene (5 bases). The germline V and J ends were trimmed by 5 bases and 0 bases, with 10 bases remaining between them. The CDR3 consists of 15 residues. Germline V gene data show CDR1 as SGHVS and CDR2 as FNYEAQ.

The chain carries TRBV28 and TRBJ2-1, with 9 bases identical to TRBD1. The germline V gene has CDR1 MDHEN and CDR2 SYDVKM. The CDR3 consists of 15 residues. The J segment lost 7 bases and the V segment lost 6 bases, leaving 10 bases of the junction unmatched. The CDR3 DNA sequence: TGTGCCAGCAGATTGACAGGGGGAGAGTGGAATGAGCAGTTCTTC. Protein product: CASRLTGGEWNEQFF.

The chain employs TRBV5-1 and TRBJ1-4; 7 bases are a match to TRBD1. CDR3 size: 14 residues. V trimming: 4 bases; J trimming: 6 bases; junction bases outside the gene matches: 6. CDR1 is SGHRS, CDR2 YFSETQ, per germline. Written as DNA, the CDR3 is TGCGCCAGCAGCCCCCGACAGGGCTATGAAAAACTGTTTTTT. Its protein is CASSPRQGYEKLFF.

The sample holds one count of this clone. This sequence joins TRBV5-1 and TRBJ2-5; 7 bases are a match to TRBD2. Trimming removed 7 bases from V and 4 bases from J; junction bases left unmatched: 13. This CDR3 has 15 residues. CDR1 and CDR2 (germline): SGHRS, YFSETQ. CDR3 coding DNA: TGCGCCAGCTACAAAACCCCGGGGGGAGGAGAGACCCAGTACTTC. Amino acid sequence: CASYKTPGGGETQYF.

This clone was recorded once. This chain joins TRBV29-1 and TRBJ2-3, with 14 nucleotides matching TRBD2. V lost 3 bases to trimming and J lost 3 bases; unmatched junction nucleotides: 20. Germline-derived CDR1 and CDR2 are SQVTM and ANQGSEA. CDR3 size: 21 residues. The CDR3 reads CSVESLKGPGLAGVGTDTQYF. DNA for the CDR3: TGCAGCGTTGAGAGTCTGAAAGGGCCGGGACTAGCGGGAGTCGGGACAGATACGCAGTATTTT.

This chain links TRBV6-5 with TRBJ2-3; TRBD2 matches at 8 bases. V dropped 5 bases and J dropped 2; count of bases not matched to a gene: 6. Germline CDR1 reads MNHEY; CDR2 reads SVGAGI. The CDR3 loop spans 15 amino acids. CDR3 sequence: CASSPQRGITDTQYF. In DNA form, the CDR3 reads TGTGCCAGCAGTCCTCAGCGGGGGATCACAGATACGCAGTATTTT.

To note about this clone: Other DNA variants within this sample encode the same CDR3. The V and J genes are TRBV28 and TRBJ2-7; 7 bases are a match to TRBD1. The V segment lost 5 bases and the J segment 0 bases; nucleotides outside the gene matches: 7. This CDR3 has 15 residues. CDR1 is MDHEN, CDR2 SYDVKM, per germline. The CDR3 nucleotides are TGTGCCAGCAGTCCGACAGGGTTGGCCTCCTACGAGCAGTACTTC. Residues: CASSPTGLASYEQYF. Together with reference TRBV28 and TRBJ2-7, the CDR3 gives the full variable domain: DVKVTQSSRYLVKRTGEKVFLECVQDMDHENMFWYRQDPGLGLRLIYFSYDVKMKEKGDIPEGYSVSREKKERFSLILESASTNQTSMYLCASSPTGLASYEQYFGPGTRLTVT.

The DNA of the CDR3 is TGTGCCAGCAGCCCGGGGGGCTATGAGCAGTTCTTC. This encodes CASSPGGYEQFF. The chain links TRBV7-6 to TRBJ2-1; TRBD2 might be the D (7 bases). This CDR3 is 12 amino acids long. V was cut by 5 bases and J by 8 bases, with 10 bases left in between. Germline V gives CDR1 SGHVS, CDR2 FNYEAQ.

The CDR3: CASSQDAAGSTDTQYF. In DNA form, the CDR3 reads TGCGCCAGCAGCCAAGACGCAGCAGGGAGCACAGATACGCAGTATTTT. The chain is built from TRBV4-3 and TRBJ2-3; possibly TRBD1 for D (5 bases). This CDR3 comprises 16 residues. CDR1 LGHNA and CDR2 YSLEER come from the germline V gene. The V gene lost 0 bases and the J gene lost 0 bases, with 10 bases spanning the gap.

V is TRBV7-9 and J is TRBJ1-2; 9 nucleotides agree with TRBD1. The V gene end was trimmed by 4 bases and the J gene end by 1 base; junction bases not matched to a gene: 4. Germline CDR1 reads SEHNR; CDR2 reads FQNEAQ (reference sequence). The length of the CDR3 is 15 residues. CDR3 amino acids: CASSSNRGLNYGYTF. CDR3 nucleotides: TGTGCCAGCAGCTCCAACAGGGGGCTTAACTATGGCTACACCTTC.

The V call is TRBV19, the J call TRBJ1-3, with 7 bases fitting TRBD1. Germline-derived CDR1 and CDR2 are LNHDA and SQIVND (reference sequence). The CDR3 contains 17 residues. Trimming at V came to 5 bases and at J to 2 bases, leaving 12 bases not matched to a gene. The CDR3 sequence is CASSGSIRDRTGNTIYF. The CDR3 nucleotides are TGTGCCAGTAGTGGATCAATCCGGGACAGAACTGGAAACACCATATATTTT.

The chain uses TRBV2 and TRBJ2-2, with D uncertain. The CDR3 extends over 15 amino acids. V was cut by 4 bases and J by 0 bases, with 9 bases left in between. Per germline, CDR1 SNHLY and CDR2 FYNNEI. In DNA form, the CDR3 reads TGTGCCAGCAGTGTTGTGACTGCGAACACCGGGGAGCTGTTTTTT. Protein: CASSVVTANTGELFF.

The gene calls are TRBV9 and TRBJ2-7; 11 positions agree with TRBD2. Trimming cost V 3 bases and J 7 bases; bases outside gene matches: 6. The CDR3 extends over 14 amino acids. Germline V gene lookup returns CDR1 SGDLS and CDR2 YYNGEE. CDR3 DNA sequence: TGTGCCAGCAGCGAGCTAGCGGGAGGCAGTGAGCAGTACTTC. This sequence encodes CASSELAGGSEQYF.

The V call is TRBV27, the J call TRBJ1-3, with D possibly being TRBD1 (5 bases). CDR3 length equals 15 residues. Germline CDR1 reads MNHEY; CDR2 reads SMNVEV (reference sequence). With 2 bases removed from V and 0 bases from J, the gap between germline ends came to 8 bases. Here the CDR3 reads CASSLMGGSGNTIYF. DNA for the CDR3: TGTGCCAGCAGTTTAATGGGGGGCTCTGGAAACACCATATATTTT.

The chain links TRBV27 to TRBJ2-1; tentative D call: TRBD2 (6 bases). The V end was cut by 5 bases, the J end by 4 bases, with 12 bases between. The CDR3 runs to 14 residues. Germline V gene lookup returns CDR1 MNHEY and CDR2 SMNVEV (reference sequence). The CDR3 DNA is TGTGCCAGCAGTCCCGGGGCGGGGTACAATGAGCAGTTCTTC. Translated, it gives CASSPGAGYNEQFF.

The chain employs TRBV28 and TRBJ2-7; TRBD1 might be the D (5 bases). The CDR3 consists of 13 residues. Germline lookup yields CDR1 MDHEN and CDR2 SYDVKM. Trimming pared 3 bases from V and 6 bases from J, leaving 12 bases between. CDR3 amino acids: CASSLGRDVEQYF. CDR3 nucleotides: TGTGCCAGCAGTTTGGGCAGGGATGTCGAGCAGTACTTC.

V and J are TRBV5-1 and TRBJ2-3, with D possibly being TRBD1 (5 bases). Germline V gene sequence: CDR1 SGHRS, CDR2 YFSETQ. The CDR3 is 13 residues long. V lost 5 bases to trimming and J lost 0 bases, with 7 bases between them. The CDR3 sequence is CASRTASTDTQYF. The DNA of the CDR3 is TGCGCCAGCAGGACAGCCAGCACAGATACGCAGTATTTT.

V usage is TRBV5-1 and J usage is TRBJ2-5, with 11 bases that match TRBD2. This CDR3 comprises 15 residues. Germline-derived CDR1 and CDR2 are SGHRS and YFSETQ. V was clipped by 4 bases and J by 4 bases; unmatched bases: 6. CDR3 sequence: CASSKTLAGGETQYF. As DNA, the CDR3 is TGCGCCAGCAGCAAGACTCTAGCGGGAGGAGAGACCCAGTACTTC.

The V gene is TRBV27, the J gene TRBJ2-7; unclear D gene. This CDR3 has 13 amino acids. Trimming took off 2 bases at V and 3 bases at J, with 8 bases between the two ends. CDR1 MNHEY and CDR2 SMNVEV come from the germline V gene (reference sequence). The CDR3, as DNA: TGTGCCAGCAGTTTACGAGCCGGCTACGAGCAGTACTTC. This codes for CASSLRAGYEQYF.

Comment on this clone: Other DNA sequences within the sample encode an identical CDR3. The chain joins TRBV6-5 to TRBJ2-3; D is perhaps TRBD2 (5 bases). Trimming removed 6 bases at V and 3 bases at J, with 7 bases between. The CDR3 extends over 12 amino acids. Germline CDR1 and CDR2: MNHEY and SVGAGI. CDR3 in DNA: TGTGCCAGCAGCCCGGGGACAGATACGCAGTATTTT. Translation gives CASSPGTDTQYF.

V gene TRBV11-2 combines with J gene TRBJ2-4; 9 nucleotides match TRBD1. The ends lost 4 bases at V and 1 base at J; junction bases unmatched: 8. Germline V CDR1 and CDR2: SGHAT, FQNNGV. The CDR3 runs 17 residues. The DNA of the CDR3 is TGTGCCAGCAGCTCCGAAACCGGGACAGGGGCCAAAAACATTCAGTACTTC. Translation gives CASSSETGTGAKNIQYF.

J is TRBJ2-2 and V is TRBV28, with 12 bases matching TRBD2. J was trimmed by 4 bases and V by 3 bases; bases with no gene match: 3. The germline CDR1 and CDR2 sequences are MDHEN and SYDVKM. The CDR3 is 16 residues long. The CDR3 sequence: CASSLVGLAGTGELFF. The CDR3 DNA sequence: TGTGCCAGCAGTTTGGTGGGACTAGCGGGCACCGGGGAGCTGTTTTTT. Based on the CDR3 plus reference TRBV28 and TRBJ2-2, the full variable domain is DVKVTQSSRYLVKRTGEKVFLECVQDMDHENMFWYRQDPGLGLRLIYFSYDVKMKEKGDIPEGYSVSREKKERFSLILESASTNQTSMYLCASSLVGLAGTGELFFGEGSRLTVL.

This CDR3 reads CASSTRWASGRASEQFF. In nucleotides, the CDR3 is TGTGCCAGTAGTACTCGTTGGGCTAGCGGGAGGGCTAGTGAGCAGTTCTTC. The chain links TRBV19 to TRBJ2-1; 12 positions match TRBD2. V shed 4 bases, J shed 9 bases, and the junction held 13 bases outside the gene matches. CDR3 size: 17 residues. Germline CDR1 and CDR2: LNHDA and SQIVND (reference sequence).

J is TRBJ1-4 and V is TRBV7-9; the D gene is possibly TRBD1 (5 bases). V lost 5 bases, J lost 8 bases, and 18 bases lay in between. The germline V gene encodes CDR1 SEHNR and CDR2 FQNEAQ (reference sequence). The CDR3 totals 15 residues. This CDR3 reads CASSQKGDSYEKLFF. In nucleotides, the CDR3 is TGTGCCAGCAGCCAGAAGGGCGACAGTTACGAAAAACTGTTTTTT.

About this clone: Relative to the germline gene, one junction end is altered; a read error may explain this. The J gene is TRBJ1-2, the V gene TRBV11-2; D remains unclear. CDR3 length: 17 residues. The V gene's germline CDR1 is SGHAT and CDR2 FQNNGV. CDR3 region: CASSLPGLSSINHGYTF. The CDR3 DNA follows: TGTGCCAGCAGCTTACCCGGGTTGAGTTCCATTAACCATGGCTACACCTTC. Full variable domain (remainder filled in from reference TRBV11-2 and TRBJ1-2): EAGVAQSPRYKIIEKRQSVAFWCNPISGHATLYWYQQILGQGPKLLIQFQNNGVVDDSQLPKDRFSAERLKGVDSTLKIQPAKLEDSAVYLCASSLPGLSSINHGYTFGSGTRLTVV.

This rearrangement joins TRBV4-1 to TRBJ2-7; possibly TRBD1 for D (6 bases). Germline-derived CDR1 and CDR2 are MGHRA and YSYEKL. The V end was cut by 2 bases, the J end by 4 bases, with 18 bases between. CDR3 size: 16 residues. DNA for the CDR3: TGCGCCAGCAGCCAACAAGGGGGAACTCGCTCTTACGAGCAGTACTTC. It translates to CASSQQGGTRSYEQYF.